This TCR beta chain came from a study of T cells in Graves' hyperthyroidism and ophthalmopathy. This clonotype was counted at least ten times. CDR1 is MDHEN and CDR2 is SYDVKM in the germline V gene. V was pared by 3 bases and J by 4 bases, with 12 bases of the junction left unmatched. The CDR3 is made up of 17 amino acids. Amplification of TCR beta CDR3 regions was performed using RNA transcripts as template. HTBI primers were employed in a first-round RT-PCR of the TCR CDR3. TCRdb re-derived calls from the multiplex PCR reads in MiXCR, one entry per CDR3 protein. The data hold hundreds of thousands of distinct CDR3 sequences, with about a sixth observed a single time.

Specimen: blood. The sequence derives from a woman aged 18-29 years with Graves' ophthalmopathy. This chain links TRBV28 with TRBJ2-1, with TRBD1 identical over 7 bases. CDR3 sequence: CASSLYHPGTDYNEQFF. CDR3 nucleotide sequence: TGTGCCAGCAGTTTGTACCATCCCGGGACAGATTACAATGAGCAGTTCTTC. Looking up the rest from reference TRBV28 and TRBJ2-1 gives the full variable domain: DVKVTQSSRYLVKRTGEKVFLECVQDMDHENMFWYRQDPGLGLRLIYFSYDVKMKEKGDIPEGYSVSREKKERFSLILESASTNQTSMYLCASSLYHPGTDYNEQFFGPGTRLTVL.